The source of this TCR beta chain is a study of cytomegalovirus exposure and HLA in healthy donors. The study ran its PCR with 60 Vbeta and 13 Jbeta primers. The repertoire was sequenced with immunoSEQ multiplex PCR; TCRdb's copy has only in-frame clones and lacks some. Of 120,000 to 150,000 clones detected, around 80% appear once; the ten largest clones hold about 4.1%. There are 13 residues in the CDR3. Per the germline V gene, CDR1 is SNHLY and CDR2 is FYNNEI. The ends lost 10 bases at V and 2 bases at J; junction bases unmatched: 7. The sequence came from a woman between 35 and 50 years old in good health and CMV-seropositive. Sequencing was done on a sample of PBMCs. V and J are TRBV2 and TRBJ2-7; TRBD1 aligns across 8 bases. The DNA for the CDR3 is TGTGCCACCTCCGGGACAGGAACCTACGAGCAGTACTTC. Its protein is CATSGTGTYEQYF.